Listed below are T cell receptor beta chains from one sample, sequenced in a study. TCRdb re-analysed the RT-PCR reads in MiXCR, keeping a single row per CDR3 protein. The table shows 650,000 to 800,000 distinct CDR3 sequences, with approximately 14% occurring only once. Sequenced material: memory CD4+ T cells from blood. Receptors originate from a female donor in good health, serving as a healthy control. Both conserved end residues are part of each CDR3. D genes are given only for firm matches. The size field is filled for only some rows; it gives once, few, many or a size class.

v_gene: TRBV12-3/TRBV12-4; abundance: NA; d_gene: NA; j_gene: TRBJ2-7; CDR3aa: CASNLGPDREQYF; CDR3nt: TGTGCCAGCAACCTTGGGCCCGATAGGGAGCAGTACTTC
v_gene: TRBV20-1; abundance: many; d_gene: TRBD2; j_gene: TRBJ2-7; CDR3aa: CSARRGLAGAQYF; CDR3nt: TGCAGTGCTAGACGGGGACTAGCGGGAGCGCAGTACTTC
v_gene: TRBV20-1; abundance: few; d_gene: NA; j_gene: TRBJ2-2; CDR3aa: CSARDPWTVRGTGELFF; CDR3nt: TGCAGTGCTAGAGATCCCTGGACAGTTCGGGGAACCGGGGAGCTGTTTTTT
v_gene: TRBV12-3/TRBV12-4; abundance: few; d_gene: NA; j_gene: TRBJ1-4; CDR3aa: CASSLVKGEKLFF; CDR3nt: TGTGCCAGCAGTTTAGTGAAGGGAGAAAAACTGTTTTTT
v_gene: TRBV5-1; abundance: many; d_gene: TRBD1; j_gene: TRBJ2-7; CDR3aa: CASSTGQVYEQYF; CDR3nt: TGCGCCAGCAGCACTGGACAGGTGTACGAGCAGTACTTC
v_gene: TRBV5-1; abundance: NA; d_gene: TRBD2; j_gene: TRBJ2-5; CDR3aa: CASASTGTSAETQYF; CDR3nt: TGCGCCAGCGCCTCAACCGGGACTAGCGCCGAGACCCAGTACTTC
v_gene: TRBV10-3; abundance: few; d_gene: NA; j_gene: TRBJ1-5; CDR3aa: CAISDEGRQPQHF; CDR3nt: TGTGCCATCAGTGACGAGGGACGACAGCCCCAGCATTTT
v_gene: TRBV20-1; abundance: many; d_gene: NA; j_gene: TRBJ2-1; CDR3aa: CSARTGVGWDEQFF; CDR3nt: TGCAGTGCGAGGACTGGCGTTGGGTGGGATGAGCAGTTCTTC
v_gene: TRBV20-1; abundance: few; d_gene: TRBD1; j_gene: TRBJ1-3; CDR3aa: CSAGTAGWSGNTIYF; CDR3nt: TGCAGTGCCGGGACAGCTGGATGGTCTGGAAACACCATATATTTT
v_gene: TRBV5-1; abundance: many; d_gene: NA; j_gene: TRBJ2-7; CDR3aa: CASSLAPGNYEQYF; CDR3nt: TGCGCCAGCAGCTTGGCCCCAGGAAACTACGAGCAGTACTTC
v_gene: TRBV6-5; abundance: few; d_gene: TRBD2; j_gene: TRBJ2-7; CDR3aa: CASSQRGGLRDYEQYF; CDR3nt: TGTGCCAGCAGTCAGCGGGGGGGCTTGAGAGACTACGAGCAGTACTTC
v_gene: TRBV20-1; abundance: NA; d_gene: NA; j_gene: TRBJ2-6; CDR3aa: CSARGSGSSGANVLTF; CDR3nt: TGCAGTGCTAGGGGGAGCGGAAGCTCTGGGGCCAACGTCCTGACTTTC
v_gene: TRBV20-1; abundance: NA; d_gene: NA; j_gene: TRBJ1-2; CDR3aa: CSAKNFRGNIGYTF; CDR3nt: TGCAGTGCTAAGAATTTCCGGGGGAATATAGGCTACACCTTC
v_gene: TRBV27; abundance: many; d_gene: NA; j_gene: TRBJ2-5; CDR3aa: CASSPWAQETQYF; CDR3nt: TGTGCCAGCAGTCCCTGGGCCCAAGAGACCCAGTACTTC
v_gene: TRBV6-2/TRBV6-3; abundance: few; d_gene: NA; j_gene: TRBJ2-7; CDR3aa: CASSRGPTNSF; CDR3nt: TGTGCCAGCAGCCGCGGACCCACTAATAGCTTC